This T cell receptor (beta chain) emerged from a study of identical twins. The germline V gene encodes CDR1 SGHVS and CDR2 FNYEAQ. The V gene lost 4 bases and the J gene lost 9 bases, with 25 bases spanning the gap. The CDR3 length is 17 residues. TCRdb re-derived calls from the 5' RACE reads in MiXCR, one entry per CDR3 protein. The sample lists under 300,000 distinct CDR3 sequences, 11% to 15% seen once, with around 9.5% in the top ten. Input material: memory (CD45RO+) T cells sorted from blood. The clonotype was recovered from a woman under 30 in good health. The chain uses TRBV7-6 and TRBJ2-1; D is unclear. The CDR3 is CASSSGWVSRQRGEQFF. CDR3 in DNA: TGTGCCAGCAGCTCCGGGTGGGTCAGCCGGCAACGTGGTGAGCAGTTCTTC.